A selection of T cell receptor beta chains follows, all from one sample in a study of tumor and adjacent non-tumor tissue in lung cancer. Using its own MiXCR run on the multiplex PCR reads, TCRdb lists one record per CDR3 protein. The sample contains approximately 65,000 distinct CDR3 sequences, roughly 60% of which appear only once. The sample was lung tumor tissue. These receptors all come from a man aged 45-65 years with non-small cell lung cancer. The CDR3 runs from the conserved cysteine through the conserved F or W. The order of the fields is clone size, CDR3 length, J gene, D gene, V gene, CDR3 DNA, CDR3 protein. The D gene is left open where the match is weak. Expanded clones get a size class; other rows say once, few or many, or leave the size out.

>-|17|TRBJ2-1|-|TRBV4-2
TGTGCCAGCAGCCACAGCTTCCGGGAGAGGGGCTACAATGAGCAGTTCTTT
CASSHSFRERGYNEQFF
>-|15|TRBJ2-1|TRBD2|TRBV7-3
TGTGGCAGCAGCCCGGGACTAGTGGGGTACAATGAGCAGTTCTTC
CGSSPGLVGYNEQFF
>-|15|TRBJ2-1|TRBD1|TRBV11-2
TGTGCCAGCAGCTTCCGACAGGGTGTAGGCAATGAGCAGTTCTTC
CASSFRQGVGNEQFF
>many|16|TRBJ1-1|TRBD1|TRBV12-3/TRBV12-4
TGTGCCAGCAGTTTGGGGACAGGGGGCTTAGGCACTGAAGCTTTCTTT
CASSLGTGGLGTEAFF
>few|13|TRBJ2-7|-|TRBV5-1
TGCGCCAGCAGCTTGGTTCTGTCCGGAGAGCAGTACTTC
CASSLVLSGEQYF
>once|15|TRBJ2-2|-|TRBV11-2
TGTGCCAGCAGCAATCAGCTATGGGAGGTCGGGGAGCTGTTTTTC
CASSNQLWEVGELFF
>-|15|TRBJ2-5|TRBD1|TRBV7-9
TGTGCCTGCAGCTTAGGTGGACAGGGGCAGGAGACCCAGTACTTC
CACSLGGQGQETQYF
>many|13|TRBJ1-1|-|TRBV29-1
TGCAGCGTTGATATCGGGCAGGAATCCGCAACTTTCTTT
CSVDIGQESATFF
>-|15|TRBJ2-1|-|TRBV5-4
TGTGCCGGCAGCTTGGGGGCCCGCTTCTACAATGAACAGTTCTTC
CAGSLGARFYNEQFF
>once|15|TRBJ2-3|TRBD2|TRBV20-1
TGCAGTGCTAGCGATCGACTAGCGGGAGAAGATACGCACTATTTT
CSASDRLAGEDTHYF
>-|20|TRBJ2-1|TRBD2|TRBV12-3/TRBV12-4
TGTGCTAGCAGTTCTATACGGACTAGCGGGAGTTCGATTCTCTACAATGAGCAGTTCTTC
CASSSIRTSGSSILYNEQFF
>-|14|TRBJ1-5|-|TRBV5-1
TGCGCCAGCAGCTTGCGGGGCGAAAGTCAGCCCCAGCATTTT
CASSLRGESQPQHF
>-|15|TRBJ2-7|-|TRBV24-1
TGTGCCACCAGTGTATCGGCGGCGAACTCCTACGAGCAGTACTTC
CATSVSAANSYEQYF
>-|16|TRBJ2-3|TRBD2|TRBV11-3
TGTGCCAGCAGCCCACGGACTAGCGGGTTTACAGACACGCAGTATTTT
CASSPRTSGFTDTQYF
>-|15|TRBJ2-2|TRBD1|TRBV4-1
TGCGCCAGAAGCCGAGTAGGGGGCAGCACCGGGGAGCTGTTTTTT
CARSRVGGSTGELFF
>many|16|TRBJ2-1|-|TRBV5-1
TGCGCCAGCAGCTTGGACGCCGGGACCGACTTAGGGGGGCAGTTCTTC
CASSLDAGTDLGGQFF
>-|14|TRBJ2-7|-|TRBV7-8
TGTGCCAGCAACTTAGTAGGGGGCTCCTACGAGCAGTACTTC
CASNLVGGSYEQYF
>-|14|TRBJ2-7|-|TRBV11-1
TGTGCCAGCAGCTTGGAGGGAGAACCCTACCAGCAGTACTTC
CASSLEGEPYQQYF
>-|14|TRBJ2-5|TRBD1|TRBV30
TGTGCCTGGAGTCACATAGGGGGACAGAAGACCCAGTACTTC
CAWSHIGGQKTQYF
>many|12|TRBJ2-3|-|TRBV29-1
TGCAGCGTCTACAGGGTAACAGATACGCAGTATTTT
CSVYRVTDTQYF
>many|15|TRBJ1-4|-|TRBV7-2
TGTGCCAGCAGCCCTCCCGGGGTAGGCACTGAAAAACTGTTTTTT
CASSPPGVGTEKLFF
>many|14|TRBJ1-1|-|TRBV10-2
TGCGCCAGCAGGGGGGGGGGGAGGAACACTGAAGCTTTCTTT
CASRGGGRNTEAFF
>many|17|TRBJ2-6|-|TRBV4-1
TGCGCCAGCAGCCAAGAAAATTGGGGGTCTGGGGCCAACGTCCTGACTTTC
CASSQENWGSGANVLTF
>-|15|TRBJ2-1|-|TRBV7-9
TGTGCCAGCAGCGATGGGTGGGAGTGTCACAATAAGCAGTTCTTC
CASSDGWECHNKQFF
>medium-sized|16|TRBJ1-3|TRBD1|TRBV11-2
TGTGCCAGCAGCGACAGGGTGACTACCGCTGGAAACACCATATATTTT
CASSDRVTTAGNTIYF
>-|16|TRBJ2-3|-|TRBV4-2
TGTGTCAGCAGTCTAGCCTCCGGTCTTGCTACAGATAGGCAGTATTTT
CVSSLASGLATDRQYF
>-|13|TRBJ2-2|TRBD2|TRBV4-2
TGTGCCAGTTTTAGCGGGAACCCCGGGGAGCTCTTTTTT
CASFSGNPGELFF
>-|18|TRBJ2-1|TRBD2|TRBV4-2
TGTGCCAACAGCCGCGGACTAGCGGGAGGGAGCTCCTACAATGAGCAGTTCTTC
CANSRGLAGGSSYNEQFF
>many|15|TRBJ2-1|-|TRBV6-6
TGTGCCACCTACTTTAGCGGCAATGCCTACAATGAGCAGTTCTTC
CATYFSGNAYNEQFF
>medium-sized|12|TRBJ2-7|-|TRBV6-2/TRBV6-3
TGTGCCAGCAGAGAAGGTTCGGGGGAGCAGTACTTC
CASREGSGEQYF
>-|14|TRBJ2-7|-|TRBV5-1
TGCGCCAGCAGCCAGTTTGCACTGAGCTACGAGCAGTGCTTC
CASSQFALSYEQCF
>-|16|TRBJ1-2|TRBD1|TRBV11-2
TGTGCCAGCAGCCCAGGGGGGACAGGGAACAACTATGACTACACCTTC
CASSPGGTGNNYDYTF
>large|14|TRBJ2-7|-|TRBV29-1
TGCAGCGTTGTTGTTCAGTTGGGGACCTACGAGCAGTACTTC
CSVVVQLGTYEQYF
>-|14|TRBJ1-1|-|TRBV10-3
TGTGCCATCAGTGAATGGCAGAGTGGCACTGAAGCTTTCTTT
CAISEWQSGTEAFF
>-|14|TRBJ2-7|-|TRBV11-2
TGTGCCAGCACAACTCAGGGTGCCCGCTACGAGCAGTACTTC
CASTTQGARYEQYF
>-|15|TRBJ2-1|-|TRBV12-3/TRBV12-4
TGTGACAGCAGTTTTCGCAGAGGCGAGTACAATGAGCAGTCCTTC
CDSSFRRGEYNEQSF
>-|15|TRBJ2-3|TRBD1|TRBV20-1
TGCAGTGCAAGAGGGTGGGGGACAGGGACAGATACGCAGTATTTT
CSARGWGTGTDTQYF
>-|16|TRBJ2-5|TRBD2|TRBV4-1
TGCGCCAGCAGTCGAAGCCGAGGACTAGTCCAAGAGACCCAGTACTTT
CASSRSRGLVQETQYF
>-|15|TRBJ2-3|TRBD1|TRBV11-2
TGTGCCAACAGCTTAGTAGGGGGACAGGTAGATACGCAGTATTTT
CANSLVGGQVDTQYF
>many|14|TRBJ2-3|-|TRBV2
TGTGCCAGCAGTGCCGTGGTAGGCACAGATACGCAGTATTTT
CASSAVVGTDTQYF
>many|15|TRBJ2-5|TRBD1|TRBV28
TGTGCCAGCAGTTCGGCCGGACAGGTTCAAGAGACCCAGTACTTC
CASSSAGQVQETQYF
>-|13|TRBJ2-7|-|TRBV20-1
TGCAGTGCCCACCGAGGGACAAGCTACGAGCAGTACTTC
CSAHRGTSYEQYF
>once|18|TRBJ2-4|-|TRBV6-1
TGTGCCTGCGGTGACGGCACAGGCGGCTCGACGGCCAAAAACATTCAGTACTTC
CACGDGTGGSTAKNIQYF
>-|17|TRBJ1-4|-|TRBV7-9
TGTGTCAGCAGCTTAGACGGGAGGGCTGCAACTAATGAAAAACTGTTTTTT
CVSSLDGRAATNEKLFF
>-|15|TRBJ2-5|-|TRBV2
TGTGCCAGCAGAGGCATGGGGACGGCACAAGAGACCCAGTACTTC
CASRGMGTAQETQYF
>many|11|TRBJ1-1|-|TRBV5-6
TGTGCCAGCAGCTTGGACAGGGAAGCTTTCTTT
CASSLDREAFF
>-|15|TRBJ1-4|-|TRBV5-1
TGCGCCAGCAGCTTGGGTGACGGAGATAATGAAAAACTGTTTTTT
CASSLGDGDNEKLFF
>-|14|TRBJ2-3|-|TRBV5-1
TGCGCCAGCAGCGCATTCTCTAGCACAGATACGCAGTATTTT
CASSAFSSTDTQYF